This T cell receptor (beta chain) was retrieved from a study of response to subunit inactivated influenza vaccine. The CDR3 spans 19 residues. V dropped 5 bases and J dropped 1; count of bases not matched to a gene: 9. CDR1 is MNHNS and CDR2 is SASEGT in the germline V gene. TCRdb re-called the RT-PCR reads with MiXCR, one entry per CDR3 protein. The sample lists about 530,000 distinct CDR3 sequences, about 12% occurring once. This chain joins TRBV6-1 and TRBJ2-3; 16 nucleotides align to TRBD2. Sequences were derived from PBMCs from blood, sampled on the day of vaccination. The TCR originated in a man aged 45 to 65 who received an inactivated influenza vaccine. The CDR3 sequence: CASSRTGLAGGPGTDTQYF. The CDR3 bases are TGTGCCAGCAGTCGTACGGGACTAGCGGGAGGGCCCGGCACAGATACGCAGTATTTT.